This T cell receptor beta chain was observed in a study of regulatory T cells in long-lasting Graves disease. General observations from the study: Patients whose Graves' disease persisted exhibited lower TCR diversity than those newly diagnosed. Sample size, which was small, may have reduced accuracy. Exclusively peripheral blood, rather than thyroid tissue, was studied.

Germline V gene lookup returns CDR1 SEHNR and CDR2 FQNEAQ (reference sequence). CDR3 length equals 14 residues. Deletions cut 3 bases from V and 4 bases from J, with 13 bases between. Both iRepertoire HTBI primers and Arm-PCR of CDR3 regions were used to build the TCR beta libraries. MiXCR, run by TCRdb on the multiplex PCR reads, gives a single entry per CDR3 protein. The sample shows 530,000 or so distinct CDR3 sequences, approximately 15% of them seen only once. Time point described: newly diagnosed GD, antithyroid drugs for less than 3 months. Extracted RNA from PBMCs served as the source of the TCR library. This clonotype came up many times. The antigen remains unidentified. The data also belong to a second study, concerning T cells in Graves' hyperthyroidism and ophthalmopathy.

The specimen was peripheral blood mononuclear cells (PBMCs), collected at new diagnosis, from a patient treated with antithyroid drugs. This sequence joins TRBV7-9 and TRBJ2-7; tentative D call: TRBD1 (5 bases). The origin of this receptor is a man aged 25 to 40 with Graves disease. CDR3 sequence (DNA): TGTGCCAGCAGCTTCCCAGGGTCGATATACGAGCAGTACTTC. This codes for CASSFPGSIYEQYF.